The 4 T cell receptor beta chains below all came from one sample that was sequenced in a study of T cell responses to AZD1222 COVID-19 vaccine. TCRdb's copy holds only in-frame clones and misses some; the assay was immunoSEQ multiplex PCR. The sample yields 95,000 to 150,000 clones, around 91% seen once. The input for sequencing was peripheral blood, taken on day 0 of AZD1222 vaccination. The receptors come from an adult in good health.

As DNA, the CDR3 is TGTGCCACCAGTTCCGGTTTCGATACGCAGTATTTT. Its translation: CATSSGFDTQYF. The chain employs TRBV24-1 and TRBJ2-3; D remains ambiguous. The CDR3 is 12 residues long. Between the trimmed V and J ends, which lost 6 bases and 6 bases, there was a span of 9 bases. Per germline, CDR1 KGHDR and CDR2 SFDVKD.

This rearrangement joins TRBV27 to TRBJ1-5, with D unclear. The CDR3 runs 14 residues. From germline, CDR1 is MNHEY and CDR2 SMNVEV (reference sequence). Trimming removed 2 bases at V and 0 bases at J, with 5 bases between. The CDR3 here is CASSLGLSNQPQHF. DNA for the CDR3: TGTGCCAGCAGTTTAGGGCTTAGCAATCAGCCCCAGCATTTT.

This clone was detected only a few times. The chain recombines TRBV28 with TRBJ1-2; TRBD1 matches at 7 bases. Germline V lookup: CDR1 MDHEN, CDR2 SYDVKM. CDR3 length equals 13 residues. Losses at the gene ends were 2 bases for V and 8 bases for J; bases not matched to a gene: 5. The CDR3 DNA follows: TGTGCCAGCAGTTTAGGAGGGGGCGCGGGCTACACCTTC. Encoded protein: CASSLGGGAGYTF.

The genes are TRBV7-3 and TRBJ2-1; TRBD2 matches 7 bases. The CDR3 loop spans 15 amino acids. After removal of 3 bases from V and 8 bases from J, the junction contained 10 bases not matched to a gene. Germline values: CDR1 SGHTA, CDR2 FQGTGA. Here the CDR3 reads CASSFQAGTWDEQFF. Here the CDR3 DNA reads TGTGCCAGCAGCTTCCAAGCGGGAACGTGGGATGAGCAGTTCTTC. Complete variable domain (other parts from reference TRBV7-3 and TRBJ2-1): GAGVSQTPSNKVTEKGKYVELRCDPISGHTALYWYRQSLGQGPEFLIYFQGTGAADDSGLPNDRFFAVRPEGSVSTLKIQRTERGDSAVYLCASSFQAGTWDEQFFGPGTRLTVL.